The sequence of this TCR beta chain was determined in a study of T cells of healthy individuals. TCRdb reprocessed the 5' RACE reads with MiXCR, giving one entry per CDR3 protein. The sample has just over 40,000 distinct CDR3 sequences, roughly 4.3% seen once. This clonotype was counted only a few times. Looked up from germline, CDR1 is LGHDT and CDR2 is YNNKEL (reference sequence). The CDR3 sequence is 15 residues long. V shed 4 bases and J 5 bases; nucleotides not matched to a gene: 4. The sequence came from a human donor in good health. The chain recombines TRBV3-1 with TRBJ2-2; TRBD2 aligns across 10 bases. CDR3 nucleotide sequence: TGTGCCAGCAGCCCCACTAGCGGGGTTACCGGGGAGCTGTTTTTT. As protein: CASSPTSGVTGELFF. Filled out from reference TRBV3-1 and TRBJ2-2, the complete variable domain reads DTAVSQTPKYLVTQMGNDKSIKCEQNLGHDTMYWYKQDSKKFLKIMFSYNNKELIINETVPNRFSPKSPDKAHLNLHINSLELGDSAVYFCASSPTSGVTGELFFGEGSRLTVL.